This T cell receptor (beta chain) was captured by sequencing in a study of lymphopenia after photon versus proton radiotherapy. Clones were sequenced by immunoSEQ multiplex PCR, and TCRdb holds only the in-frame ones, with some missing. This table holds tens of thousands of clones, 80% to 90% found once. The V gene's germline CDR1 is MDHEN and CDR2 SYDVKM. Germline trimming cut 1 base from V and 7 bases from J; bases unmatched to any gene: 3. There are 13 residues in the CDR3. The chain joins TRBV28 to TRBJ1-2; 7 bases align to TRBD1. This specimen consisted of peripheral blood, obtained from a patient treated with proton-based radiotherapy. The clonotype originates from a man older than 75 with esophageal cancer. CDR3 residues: CASSLYPGGGYTF. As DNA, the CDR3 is TGTGCCAGCAGTTTATATCCAGGGGGTGGCTACACCTTC.